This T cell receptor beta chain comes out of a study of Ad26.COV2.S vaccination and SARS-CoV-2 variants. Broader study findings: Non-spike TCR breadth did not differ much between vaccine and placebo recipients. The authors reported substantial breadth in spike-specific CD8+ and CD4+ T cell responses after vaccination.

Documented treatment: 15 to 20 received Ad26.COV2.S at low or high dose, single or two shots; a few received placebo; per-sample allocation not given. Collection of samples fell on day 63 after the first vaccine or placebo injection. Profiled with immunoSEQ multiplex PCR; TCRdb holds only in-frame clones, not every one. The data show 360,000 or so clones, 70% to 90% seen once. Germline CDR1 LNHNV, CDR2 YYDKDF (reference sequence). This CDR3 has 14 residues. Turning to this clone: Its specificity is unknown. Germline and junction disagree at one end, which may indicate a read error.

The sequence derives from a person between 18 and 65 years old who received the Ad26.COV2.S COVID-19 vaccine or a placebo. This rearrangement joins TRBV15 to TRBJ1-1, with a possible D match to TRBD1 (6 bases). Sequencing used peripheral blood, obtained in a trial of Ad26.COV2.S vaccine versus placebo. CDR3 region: CATRRVEGETEAFF. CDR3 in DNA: TGTGCCACCAGGAGAGTGGAGGGGGAGACTGAAGCTTTCTTT.